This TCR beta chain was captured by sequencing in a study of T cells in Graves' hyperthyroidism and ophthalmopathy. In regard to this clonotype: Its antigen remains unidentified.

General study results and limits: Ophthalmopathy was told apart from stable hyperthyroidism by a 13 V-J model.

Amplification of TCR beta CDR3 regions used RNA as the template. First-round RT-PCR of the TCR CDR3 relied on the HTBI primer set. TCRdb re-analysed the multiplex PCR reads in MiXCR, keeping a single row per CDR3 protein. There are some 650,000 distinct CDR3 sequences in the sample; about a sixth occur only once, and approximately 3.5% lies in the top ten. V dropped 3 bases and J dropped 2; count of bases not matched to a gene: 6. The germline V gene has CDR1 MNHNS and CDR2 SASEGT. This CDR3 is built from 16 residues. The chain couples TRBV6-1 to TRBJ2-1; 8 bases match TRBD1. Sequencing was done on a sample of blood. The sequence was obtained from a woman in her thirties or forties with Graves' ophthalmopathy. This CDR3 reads CASSEVAGGAYNEQFF. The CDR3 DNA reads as TGTGCCAGCAGTGAGGTGGCAGGGGGCGCCTACAATGAGCAGTTCTTC.